Each of the 17 T cell receptor beta chains below was sequenced from the same sample in a study of control samples from healthy donors and cancer patients. The data were produced by immunoSEQ multiplex PCR, yet TCRdb's version contains in-frame clones alone and is incomplete. The data hold about 170,000 clones, with roughly nine tenths observed a single time. The sample was blood. The receptors were gathered from a woman under 40 in good health.

This clone was counted once. The gene calls are TRBV19 and TRBJ1-2; 11 bases match TRBD1. This CDR3 is 15 amino acids long. After removal of 5 bases from V and 4 bases from J, the junction contained 6 bases not matched to a gene. Germline loops: CDR1 LNHDA, CDR2 SQIVND (reference sequence). The DNA of the CDR3 is TGTGCCAGTAGTTCCCGGACAGGGGGCTCCTATGGCTACACCTTC. Protein product: CASSSRTGGSYGYTF.

This clone was found once. The V gene is TRBV4-1, the J gene TRBJ1-2, with 11 nucleotides matching TRBD1. V shed 1 base and J 4 bases; nucleotides not matched to a gene: 2. CDR1 is MGHRA, CDR2 YSYEKL, per germline. CDR3 length: 15 amino acids. This CDR3 reads CASSQAGTGGYGYTF. As DNA, the CDR3 is TGCGCCAGCAGCCAAGCCGGGACAGGGGGCTATGGCTACACCTTC.

J is TRBJ2-3 and V is TRBV4-2; 10 bases agree with TRBD2. Looked up from germline, CDR1 is LGHNA and CDR2 is YNFKEQ. Trimming at V came to 2 bases and at J to 3 bases, leaving 5 bases not matched to a gene. The CDR3 covers 16 residues. CDR3 in DNA: TGTGCCAGCAGCCAACAGCGGGGGGGCGGAACAGATACGCAGTATTTT. Protein product: CASSQQRGGGTDTQYF.

CDR3 DNA: TGTGCCAGCACCCGAGACAGCTACGAGCAGTACTTC. It codes for CASTRDSYEQYF. The chain is built from TRBV2 and TRBJ2-7; D might be TRBD1 (5 bases). The CDR3 covers 12 residues. V was pared by 7 bases and J by 3 bases, with 10 bases between. The germline gives CDR1 SNHLY, CDR2 FYNNEI.

CDR3 sequence: CASSLPGSSYNSPLHF. CDR3 nucleotides: TGTGCCAGCAGTTTACCAGGGAGCTCCTATAATTCACCCCTCCACTTT. The rearrangement joins TRBV28 to TRBJ1-6; D is possibly TRBD1 (5 bases). Deletions cut 2 bases from V and 0 bases from J, with 8 bases between. The CDR3 covers 16 residues. Germline V gene sequence: CDR1 MDHEN, CDR2 SYDVKM.

The chain uses TRBV10-3 and TRBJ1-1, with 9 positions matching TRBD1. This CDR3 has 14 amino acids. J was trimmed by 0 bases and V by 5 bases; bases with no gene match: 1. CDR1 and CDR2 from the germline V gene are ENHRY and SYGVKD. The DNA for the CDR3 is TGTGCCATCAGTTGGACAGGGGTGAACACTGAAGCTTTCTTT. Protein sequence: CAISWTGVNTEAFF.

Concerning this clone itself: Within the sample, other DNA sequences also encode this same CDR3. The chain joins TRBV20-1 to TRBJ1-5; D is unresolved. The germline V gene has CDR1 DFQATT and CDR2 SNEGSKA (reference sequence). V lost 3 bases to trimming and J lost 2 bases, with 5 bases between them. CDR3 length: 12 amino acids. The CDR3 spells CSASGGNQPQHF. The CDR3 coding sequence is TGCAGTGCTAGTGGAGGCAATCAGCCCCAGCATTTT.

This clone has a single count. The chain couples TRBV18 to TRBJ1-4; a weak D match, TRBD1 (5 bases). Trimming took off 3 bases at V and 3 bases at J, with 14 bases between the two ends. Germline lookup yields CDR1 KGHSH and CDR2 LQKENI. This CDR3 comprises 16 residues. CDR3 sequence: CASSPVSGRPNEKLFF. DNA of the CDR3: TGTGCCAGCTCACCGGTCTCGGGACGGCCTAATGAAAAACTGTTTTTT. Full variable domain (missing parts from reference TRBV18 and TRBJ1-4): NAGVMQNPRHLVRRRGQEARLRCSPMKGHSHVYWYRQLPEEGLKFMVYLQKENIIDESGMPKERFSAEFPKEGPSILRIQQVVRGDSAAYFCASSPVSGRPNEKLFFGSGTQLSVL.

The gene calls are TRBV6-4 and TRBJ2-1; TRBD2 matches 7 bases. J was trimmed by 0 bases and V by 0 bases; bases with no gene match: 5. Germline CDR1 is MRHNA and CDR2 is SNTAGT. This CDR3 has 17 residues. The CDR3 DNA follows: TGTGCCAGCAGTGACTCGGCACTAGCGAGCTCCTACAATGAGCAGTTCTTC. Protein: CASSDSALASSYNEQFF.

The chain carries TRBV27 and TRBJ1-6; the D is unclear. Germline V gives CDR1 MNHEY, CDR2 SMNVEV (reference sequence). This CDR3 has 16 amino acids. Trimming took 5 bases from V and 8 from J, leaving 19 bases between them. In nucleotides, the CDR3 is TGTGCCAGCAGTCCCCCCCGGACCGCTTTTCATTCACCCCTCCACTTT. It codes for CASSPPRTAFHSPLHF.

In the case of this clone: This sample includes further DNA sequences coding for the same CDR3. The chain recombines TRBV7-2 with TRBJ2-2; no definite D call. The CDR3 consists of 14 residues. Trimming shortened V by 1 base and J by 1 base, and 4 bases separated the two germline ends. Germline values: CDR1 SGHTA, CDR2 FQGNSA. The CDR3 bases are TGTGCCAGCAGCTTAGGGCAGAACACCGGGGAGCTGTTTTTT. Its protein product is CASSLGQNTGELFF.

The chain's CDR3 is CASSVVSETEAFF. DNA for the CDR3: TGTGCCAGCAGCGTAGTATCGGAGACTGAAGCTTTCTTT. This chain uses TRBV9 with TRBJ1-1, with D hard to call. With 0 bases removed from V and 5 bases from J, the gap between germline ends came to 8 bases. CDR1 and CDR2 from the germline V gene are SGDLS and YYNGEE. The length of the CDR3 is 13 residues.

The chain combines TRBV23-1 with TRBJ2-7; either TRBD1 or TRBD2 may fit D (5 bases each). TRBV23-1 is an ORF, with its function uncertain. The CDR3 contains 13 residues. Trimming left V 3 bases short and J 4 bases short, with 10 bases between. CDR3 in amino acids: CASSHRDAYEQYF. For the CDR3, the DNA is TGCGCCAGCAGTCATCGGGACGCGTACGAGCAGTACTTC.

In regard to this clone: Distinct nucleotide sequences in the sample also encode this CDR3. The chain couples TRBV28 to TRBJ2-1; 11 bases are shared with TRBD1. This CDR3 is built from 15 residues. The J segment lost 5 bases and the V segment lost 4 bases, leaving 4 bases of the junction unmatched. In germline, CDR1 is MDHEN, CDR2 SYDVKM. The CDR3 coding sequence is TGTGCCAGCAGTTCCCCGGGACAGGGGGACAATGAGCAGTTCTTC. Translation: CASSSPGQGDNEQFF.

V and J are TRBV28 and TRBJ1-2; D may be TRBD1 (5 bases). The CDR3 is 12 amino acids. Germline V gene lookup returns CDR1 MDHEN and CDR2 SYDVKM. The ends were cut back, 4 bases at V and 6 bases at J, with 9 bases in the middle. The CDR3 loop reads CASSYGTDGYTF. CDR3 bases: TGTGCCAGCAGTTACGGGACGGATGGCTACACCTTC.

The chain combines TRBV20-1 with TRBJ1-1; no firm D call. This CDR3 is 12 amino acids long. Germline V gene sequence: CDR1 DFQATT, CDR2 SNEGSKA (reference sequence). V was trimmed by 3 bases and J by 1 base, leaving 6 bases between them. CDR3 nucleotides: TGCAGTGCTAGTGAGGGGAACACTGAAGCTTTCTTT. Protein: CSASEGNTEAFF.

This rearrangement joins TRBV10-3 to TRBJ2-7; TRBD1 aligns across 10 bases. CDR1 ENHRY and CDR2 SYGVKD come from the germline V gene. V was pared by 10 bases and J by 5 bases, with 5 bases of the junction left unmatched. There are 12 residues in the CDR3. The CDR3 sequence is CATRQGADEQYF. As DNA, the CDR3 is TGTGCCACCCGACAGGGGGCCGACGAGCAGTACTTC.